These 12 T cell receptor beta chains were sequenced from one sample in a study of blood T cell repertoires in COVID-19. Some clones are missing from TCRdb's copy, which holds only in-frame ones; the method was immunoSEQ multiplex PCR. This sample yields over 60,000 clones, of which roughly 87% are seen a single time; roughly 0.47% belongs to the top ten. Sequences were obtained from peripheral blood. These receptors originate from a man between 50 and 59 years old with COVID-19, enrolled during active disease.

The chain recombines TRBV27 with TRBJ2-7; tentatively, D is TRBD1 (6 bases). This CDR3 spans 15 amino acids. Per the germline V gene, CDR1 is MNHEY and CDR2 is SMNVEV (reference sequence). The germline V and J ends were trimmed by 5 bases and 0 bases, with 14 bases remaining between them. This chain's CDR3 is CASSENRADSYEQYF. In nucleotides, the CDR3 is TGTGCCAGCAGTGAAAACAGGGCCGACTCCTACGAGCAGTACTTC.

The V call is TRBV5-1, the J call TRBJ2-2, with 7 bases fitting TRBD1. CDR3 length: 15 residues. Germline V gene lookup returns CDR1 SGHRS and CDR2 YFSETQ. With V trimmed by 4 bases and J by 0 bases, 3 bases remained unmatched. CDR3 bases: TGCGCCAGCAGCCCGGACAGGCCGAACACCGGGGAGCTGTTTTTT. It translates to CASSPDRPNTGELFF.

The chain recombines TRBV27 with TRBJ2-3, with D possibly matching TRBD2 (6 bases). Trimming pared 2 bases from V and 0 bases from J, leaving 24 bases between. Germline V gene data show CDR1 as MNHEY and CDR2 as SMNVEV (reference sequence). The CDR3 loop spans 20 amino acids. The CDR3 loop is CASSLQPPLVLATSTDTQYF. CDR3 sequence (DNA): TGTGCCAGCAGTTTACAACCCCCTCTTGTTCTAGCGACAAGCACAGATACGCAGTATTTT.

V is TRBV7-9 and J is TRBJ2-7; 7 bases align to TRBD1. CDR3 length: 13 residues. CDR1 and CDR2 from the germline V gene are SEHNR and FQNEAQ (reference sequence). V lost 7 bases and J lost 2; bases outside the gene matches: 5. The CDR3 spells CASTPGGTYEQYF. CDR3 coding DNA: TGTGCCAGCACCCCAGGGGGAACCTACGAGCAGTACTTC.

The chain links TRBV28 to TRBJ1-4, with D tentatively TRBD1 (6 bases). Germline CDR1 is MDHEN and CDR2 is SYDVKM. Trimming took off 6 bases at V and 0 bases at J, with 11 bases between the two ends. The CDR3 spans 15 residues. CDR3 DNA: TGTGCCAGCAGCCTAGGGGGGGCAACTAATGAAAAACTGTTTTTT. Protein sequence: CASSLGGATNEKLFF.

This chain links TRBV28 with TRBJ2-2; D gene uncertain. The CDR3 covers 13 residues. Deletions cut 1 base from V and 3 bases from J, with 3 bases between. Germline V lookup: CDR1 MDHEN, CDR2 SYDVKM. The CDR3 DNA sequence: TGTGCCAGCAGTTTATCGTACACCGGGGAGCTGTTTTTT. Its translation: CASSLSYTGELFF.

The genes are TRBV6-5 and TRBJ1-1; D perhaps matches TRBD1 (6 bases). With 0 bases removed from V and 1 base from J, the gap between germline ends came to 9 bases. The CDR3 length is 15 residues. Per germline, CDR1 MNHEY and CDR2 SVGAGI. CDR3 DNA sequence: TGTGCCAGCAGTTACTCGGTACAGGGGAACACTGAAGCTTTCTTT. Translated: CASSYSVQGNTEAFF.

The chain combines TRBV19 with TRBJ2-2; D not certain. Between the trimmed V and J ends, which lost 3 bases and 4 bases, there was a span of 9 bases. CDR3 length equals 14 residues. From germline, CDR1 is LNHDA and CDR2 SQIVND (reference sequence). CDR3 sequence: CASSMMERTGELFF. CDR3 sequence (DNA): TGTGCCAGTAGTATGATGGAGCGCACCGGGGAGCTGTTTTTT.

The V call is TRBV24-1, the J call TRBJ2-1; 10 bases match TRBD2. This CDR3 is 17 amino acids long. Germline lookup yields CDR1 KGHDR and CDR2 SFDVKD. J lost 5 bases, V lost 0 bases, and 6 bases had no gene match. Here the CDR3 DNA reads TGTGCCACCAGTGATTTGCCCGGACTAGCGGAACACAATGAGCAGTTCTTC. It specifies CATSDLPGLAEHNEQFF.

This clone was seen a single time. The genes are TRBV9 and TRBJ1-3; 7 bases match TRBD1. The germline V gene encodes CDR1 SGDLS and CDR2 YYNGEE. The CDR3 has 16 residues. The V segment lost 3 bases and the J segment 0 bases; nucleotides outside the gene matches: 6. The CDR3 spells CASSAQGESSGNTIYF. The CDR3 DNA reads TGTGCCAGCAGCGCCCAGGGGGAAAGCTCTGGAAACACCATATATTTT.

The rearrangement uses TRBV12-3 or TRBV12-4 and TRBJ1-5, with TRBD1 identical over 7 bases. The CDR3 has 13 residues. The J segment lost 9 bases and the V segment lost 8 bases, leaving 10 bases of the junction unmatched. The CDR3 coding sequence is TGTGCCAGCCTCGGACAGGCTGGTACGCCCCAGCATTTT. This codes for CASLGQAGTPQHF.

This chain connects TRBV30 to TRBJ2-5; maybe TRBD1 (6 bases). The CDR3 sequence is 13 residues long. Per the germline V gene, CDR1 is GTSNPN and CDR2 is SVGIG (reference sequence). Trimming took 2 bases from V and 5 from J, leaving 12 bases between them. CDR3: CAWSPRRGETQYF. DNA of the CDR3: TGTGCCTGGAGTCCCAGAAGGGGGGAGACCCAGTACTTC.